This T cell receptor (beta chain) was recorded in a study of glioma-infiltrating T cells after dendritic cell vaccination. This CDR3 comprises 18 residues. V dropped 4 bases and J dropped 2; count of bases not matched to a gene: 15. Germline values: CDR1 SGHRS, CDR2 YFSETQ. Profiling relied on immunoSEQ multiplex PCR, and the TCRdb table lists in-frame clones only, not all of them. This table has 60,000 to 70,000 clones, about 81% appearing once. The chain has TRBV5-1 and TRBJ1-1; TRBD1 aligns across 9 bases. This specimen was blood, taken before dendritic cell vaccination. This receptor was obtained from a human donor with glioblastoma. CDR3 residues: CASSPVGAGTGRNTEAFF. In DNA form, the CDR3 reads TGCGCCAGCAGCCCCGTGGGTGCAGGGACAGGGAGAAACACTGAAGCTTTCTTT.